This T cell receptor (beta chain) was retrieved from a study of T cells in Graves' hyperthyroidism and ophthalmopathy. Across the whole study: Peripheral blood was secured at the point of initial diagnosis, before any treatment.

This CDR3 comprises 12 residues. The germline V gene has CDR1 PRHDT and CDR2 FYEKMQ (reference sequence). V gave up 0 bases and J gave up 7 bases, with 7 bases separating them. The CDR3 regions of TCR beta were amplified from RNA transcripts. An initial round of RT-PCR targeting the TCR CDR3 relied on the HTBI primer set. TCRdb reprocessed the multiplex PCR reads via MiXCR and lists one record per CDR3 protein. The profile covers around 340,000 distinct CDR3 sequences, with around 18% appearing a single time and 15% to 19% taken by the ten largest. Many counts were recorded for this clonotype. The chain links TRBV13 to TRBJ2-7, with D possibly matching TRBD2 (5 bases). The clonotype comes from a woman in her thirties or forties with Graves' ophthalmopathy. Sequencing used blood. The CDR3 loop reads CASSLGGSEQYF. In DNA, the CDR3 is TGTGCCAGCAGCTTAGGTGGGAGTGAGCAGTACTTC.